Below, 30 T cell receptor beta chains from the same sample are listed, as sequenced in a study of blood T cell repertoires in COVID-19. TCRdb's table, derived via immunoSEQ multiplex PCR, lists solely in-frame clones and lacks some. The data contain around 250,000 clones, 82% of them seen just once; the ten biggest clones take up about 5%. The sequenced material came from PBMCs or T cells enriched from blood (not recorded which). Every receptor here comes from a middle-aged man who had been exposed to COVID-19.

J is TRBJ2-7 and V is TRBV11-2; 10 bases match TRBD2. Trimming at V came to 5 bases and at J to 2 bases, leaving 12 bases not matched to a gene. Germline CDR1 SGHAT, CDR2 FQNNGV. The CDR3 loop spans 17 amino acids. CDR3 protein: CASSLSPGTSATYEQYF. Written as DNA, the CDR3 is TGTGCCAGCAGCCTTTCACCCGGGACTAGCGCCACCTACGAGCAGTACTTC.

Notes on this clone: A read error may account for a junction end that differs from germline. The J gene is TRBJ2-7, the V gene TRBV13, with 8 bases aligning to TRBD2. CDR3 size: 12 residues. CDR1 and CDR2 (germline): PRHDT, FYEKMQ (reference sequence). CDR3 DNA: TGTGCCAGCAGCTTAGGCCTAGCGGGCCCTTTCTTC. Its protein is CASSLGLAGPFF. Complete variable domain (other parts from reference TRBV13 and TRBJ2-7): AAGVIQSPRHLIKEKRETATLKCYPIPRHDTVYWYQQGPGQDPQFLISFYEKMQSDKGSIPDRFSAQQFSDYHSELNMSSLELGDSALYFCASSLGLAGPFFGPGTRLTVT.

Only a few counts were recorded for this clone. The V gene is TRBV29-1, the J gene TRBJ1-2; D is ambiguous. V was cut by 4 bases and J by 7 bases, with 13 bases left in between. CDR3 size: 12 residues. The germline CDR1 and CDR2 sequences are SQVTM and ANQGSEA. The CDR3 sequence: CSVVRVLPGYTF. In DNA form, the CDR3 reads TGCAGCGTTGTTCGGGTTTTGCCTGGCTACACCTTC.

The chain combines TRBV18 with TRBJ2-6; perhaps TRBD1 as D (6 bases). Trimming removed 2 bases at V and 11 bases at J, with 19 bases between. The length of the CDR3 is 16 residues. Germline CDR1 and CDR2: KGHSH and LQKENI. This CDR3 reads CASSPGARQVTDVLTF. The CDR3 bases are TGTGCCAGCTCACCAGGCGCGAGACAGGTGACGGACGTCCTGACTTTC.

In its sample, this clone was seen a few times. Other DNA variants within this sample encode the same CDR3. The chain employs TRBV5-1 and TRBJ2-1, with 7 bases lining up with TRBD2. This CDR3 spans 17 amino acids. The germline CDR1 and CDR2 sequences are SGHRS and YFSETQ. Unmatched junction bases numbered 7, after V lost 1 base and J lost 0 bases. The chain's CDR3 is CASSLNSGRNSYNEQFF. The CDR3 bases are TGCGCCAGCAGCTTGAATTCCGGGAGGAACTCCTACAATGAGCAGTTCTTC.

The chain couples TRBV20-1 to TRBJ2-1; 7 nucleotides match TRBD2. The CDR3 extends over 15 amino acids. Germline CDR1 reads DFQATT; CDR2 reads SNEGSKA (reference sequence). With V trimmed by 3 bases and J by 0 bases, 5 bases remained unmatched. The DNA of the CDR3 is TGCAGTGCTAGTTCGGGCGGGAGCTCCTACAATGAGCAGTTCTTC. Translated: CSASSGGSSYNEQFF.

This clone was recorded once. The V call is TRBV6-5, the J call TRBJ2-1; 14 bases are a match to TRBD2. Germline CDR1 MNHEY, CDR2 SVGAGI. V gave up 6 bases and J gave up 10 bases; unmatched junction bases: 5. The CDR3 totals 14 residues. The CDR3: CASRGTSGRREQFF. In DNA, the CDR3 is TGTGCCAGCAGGGGGACTAGCGGGAGAAGGGAGCAGTTCTTC.

The gene calls are TRBV6-5 and TRBJ2-5, with 7 bases identical to TRBD1. The V gene's germline CDR1 is MNHEY and CDR2 SVGAGI. J gave up 4 bases and V 10 bases, and 6 bases lay outside the gene matches. The CDR3 is made up of 12 amino acids. The CDR3 here is CATATGLETQYF. CDR3 coding DNA: TGTGCCACGGCGACAGGGCTAGAGACCCAGTACTTC.

The chain has TRBV4-2 and TRBJ1-4; D is perhaps TRBD1 (5 bases). This CDR3 contains 15 residues. Trimming took 2 bases from V and 6 from J, leaving 13 bases between them. The V gene's germline CDR1 is LGHNA and CDR2 YNFKEQ. The CDR3 coding sequence is TGTGCCAGCAGCCAACCTGGCGGGGGGGATGAAAAACTGTTTTTT. Translated: CASSQPGGGDEKLFF.

The chain combines TRBV5-5 with TRBJ1-2; 7 nucleotides align to TRBD1. J lost 4 bases, V lost 0 bases, and 6 bases had no gene match. This CDR3 has 15 amino acids. CDR1 is SGHKS, CDR2 YYEKEE, per germline (reference sequence). CDR3 amino acids: CASSLAQGYSYGYTF. The CDR3 coding sequence is TGTGCCAGCAGCTTGGCACAGGGGTACAGCTATGGCTACACCTTC.

The chain uses TRBV6-6 and TRBJ2-7, with 9 nucleotides matching TRBD1. The CDR3 covers 16 residues. J lost 0 bases, V lost 5 bases, and 8 bases had no gene match. Germline-derived CDR1 and CDR2 are MNHNY and SVGAGI (reference sequence). The CDR3 here is CASSLPETGGSYEQYF. The CDR3 DNA reads TGTGCCAGCAGTCTCCCCGAGACAGGGGGCTCCTACGAGCAGTACTTC.

This chain joins TRBV12-3 or TRBV12-4 and TRBJ2-2, with 8 bases matching TRBD2. CDR3 length: 12 residues. The V gene end was trimmed by 5 bases and the J gene end by 9 bases; junction bases not matched to a gene: 2. CDR3 loop: CASSPSGWELFF. As DNA, the CDR3 is TGTGCCAGCAGTCCTAGCGGGTGGGAGCTGTTTTTT.

V usage is TRBV5-4 and J usage is TRBJ1-1, with 10 nucleotides matching TRBD1. The germline V gene encodes CDR1 SGHNT and CDR2 YYREEE (reference sequence). The V and J ends lost 0 bases and 8 bases, in that order; junction bases with no gene match: 7. The CDR3 runs to 15 residues. The CDR3 here is CASSLGQGASREAFF. In DNA form, the CDR3 reads TGTGCCAGCAGCTTGGGACAGGGGGCTTCAAGGGAAGCTTTCTTT.

The rearrangement links TRBV11-2 to TRBJ1-4; TRBD1 matches at 7 bases. In germline, CDR1 is SGHAT, CDR2 FQNNGV. CDR3 length: 15 amino acids. Trimming cost V 5 bases and J 8 bases; bases outside gene matches: 11. As DNA, the CDR3 is TGTGCCAGCAGCATACAACCGGGACAGCGAGAAAAACTGTTTTTT. This codes for CASSIQPGQREKLFF.

The chain carries TRBV29-1 and TRBJ2-1; a possible D gene is TRBD2 (5 bases). The CDR3 contains 17 residues. Germline V gene lookup returns CDR1 SQVTM and CDR2 ANQGSEA. V lost 0 bases to trimming and J lost 7 bases, with 22 bases between them. The CDR3 sequence: CSVEDESGVSITNEQFF. CDR3 nucleotide sequence: TGCAGCGTTGAAGATGAAAGCGGCGTGAGTATTACGAATGAGCAGTTCTTC.

This sequence joins TRBV28 and TRBJ1-5; a possible D gene is TRBD1 (5 bases). With 4 bases removed from V and 7 bases from J, the gap between germline ends came to 14 bases. Germline loops: CDR1 MDHEN, CDR2 SYDVKM. This CDR3 comprises 14 residues. The CDR3 nucleotides are TGTGCCAGCAGTTCGAAGGGGTTAAGGCAGCCCCAGCATTTT. This gives the protein CASSSKGLRQPQHF.

The chain combines TRBV5-1 with TRBJ1-1; D is undetermined. The CDR3 has 15 residues. V was cut by 0 bases and J by 0 bases, with 9 bases left in between. Germline V CDR1 and CDR2: SGHRS, YFSETQ. CDR3 protein: CASSLDPGLNTEAFF. CDR3 nucleotide sequence: TGCGCCAGCAGCTTGGATCCAGGTCTGAACACTGAAGCTTTCTTT.

This chain uses TRBV7-9 with TRBJ1-1; 11 nucleotides match TRBD1. This CDR3 contains 16 residues. The trim removed 3 bases at V and 2 bases at J, leaving 5 bases unmatched. Germline V lookup: CDR1 SEHNR, CDR2 FQNEAQ (reference sequence). The DNA for the CDR3 is TGTGCCAGCAGCTTGGGGACAGGGGGAGATAACACTGAAGCTTTCTTT. This translates into CASSLGTGGDNTEAFF.

The chain recombines TRBV9 with TRBJ1-3; no firm D call. Trimming took off 1 base at V and 1 base at J, with 12 bases between the two ends. CDR1 SGDLS and CDR2 YYNGEE come from the germline V gene. This CDR3 is built from 16 residues. The CDR3 DNA sequence: TGTGCCAGCAGCGTATCTCTCCAACGGTCTGGAAACACCATATATTTT. It encodes CASSVSLQRSGNTIYF.

The chain is built from TRBV7-6 and TRBJ2-1; 11 nucleotides line up with TRBD2. From germline, CDR1 is SGHVS and CDR2 FNYEAQ. The CDR3 contains 14 residues. Trimming cost V 6 bases and J 6 bases; bases outside gene matches: 4. CDR3 nucleotides: TGTGCCAGCAGTACAACTAGCGGGAGCAATGAGCAGTTCTTC. Residues: CASSTTSGSNEQFF. Full variable domain (remainder filled in from reference TRBV7-6 and TRBJ2-1): GAGVSQSPRYKVTKRGQDVALRCDPISGHVSLYWYRQALGQGPEFLTYFNYEAQQDKSGLPNDRFSAERPEGSISTLTIQRTEQRDSAMYRCASSTTSGSNEQFFGPGTRLTVL.

This clone was detected only once. CDR3 in amino acids: CASSRPTRDYSHTIQFF. Here the CDR3 DNA reads TGTGCCAGCAGCCGCCCCACACGTGACTACTCACACACCATACAGTTCTTC. The chain carries TRBV27 and TRBJ2-1, with D maybe TRBD2 (5 bases). Germline V gene sequence: CDR1 MNHEY, CDR2 SMNVEV (reference sequence). This CDR3 comprises 17 residues. Trimming removed 6 bases at V and 13 bases at J, with 31 bases between.

The chain combines TRBV14 with TRBJ1-1; possibly TRBD1 for D (5 bases). The CDR3 covers 12 residues. From germline, CDR1 is SGHDN and CDR2 FVKESK. V lost 0 bases, J lost 11 bases, and 10 bases lay in between. The CDR3 coding sequence is TGTGCCAGCAGCCAAGACAGGGTGAGTGCTTTCTTT. It is translated as CASSQDRVSAFF.

Remarks on this clone: The same CDR3 can be traced to other DNA sequences in this sample. V and J are TRBV7-2 and TRBJ1-1; weak D call: TRBD1 (5 bases). The V gene lost 5 bases and the J gene lost 1 base, with 8 bases spanning the gap. The CDR3 runs 13 residues. CDR1 and CDR2 from the germline V gene are SGHTA and FQGNSA. This chain's CDR3 is CASSLQGNTEAFF. The CDR3 DNA reads TGTGCCAGCAGCCTTCAGGGGAACACTGAAGCTTTCTTT.

The rearrangement uses TRBV9 and TRBJ1-5, with 11 bases aligning to TRBD1. V dropped 3 bases and J dropped 6; count of bases not matched to a gene: 5. The CDR3 covers 15 residues. Germline assignment: CDR1 SGDLS and CDR2 YYNGEE. The CDR3 DNA reads as TGTGCCAGCAGCGCCGGACAGGGGGCGCGTCAGCCCCAGCATTTT. This codes for CASSAGQGARQPQHF.

The chain joins TRBV19 to TRBJ2-1; 7 bases agree with TRBD1. Per germline, CDR1 LNHDA and CDR2 SQIVND (reference sequence). This CDR3 spans 15 amino acids. V was clipped by 7 bases and J by 2 bases; unmatched bases: 8. CDR3 sequence: CASKYGDRAYNEQFF. CDR3 DNA: TGTGCCAGTAAATATGGTGACAGGGCCTACAATGAGCAGTTCTTC.

This chain uses TRBV12-3 or TRBV12-4 with TRBJ1-5; D remains ambiguous. The CDR3 extends over 13 amino acids. V shed 6 bases and J shed 0 bases, with 6 bases lying between them. CDR3 in DNA: TGTGCCAGCAGCGGGAGTAGCAATCAGCCCCAGCATTTT. The encoded protein is CASSGSSNQPQHF.

This clone was seen repeatedly, ten times or more. The J gene is TRBJ2-7, the V gene TRBV18; 9 nucleotides agree with TRBD1. This CDR3 is built from 15 residues. Germline-derived CDR1 and CDR2 are KGHSH and LQKENI. Trimming removed 6 bases from V and 5 bases from J; junction bases left unmatched: 11. The CDR3 loop is CASSPGQGTYHEQYF. DNA of the CDR3: TGTGCCAGCTCGCCAGGACAGGGGACTTACCACGAGCAGTACTTC.

V is TRBV10-1 and J is TRBJ2-7; D gene ambiguous. Per germline, CDR1 WNHNN and CDR2 SYGVQD (reference sequence). The CDR3 is 12 residues long. V lost 4 bases and J lost 6, with 10 bases in between. The DNA for the CDR3 is TGCGCCAGCAGTGGGAGTTTCGGCGAGCAGTACTTC. It codes for CASSGSFGEQYF.

V gene TRBV5-5 combines with J gene TRBJ2-5, with D hard to call. V was shortened by 1 base and J by 5 bases, with 9 bases between the two germline ends. The CDR3 runs 13 residues. Germline assignment: CDR1 SGHKS and CDR2 YYEKEE (reference sequence). This chain's CDR3 is CASSLLPGETQYF. The CDR3 DNA is TGTGCCAGCAGCTTGTTGCCCGGGGAGACCCAGTACTTC. Full variable domain (outside the CDR3, taken from reference TRBV5-5 and TRBJ2-5): DAGVTQSPTHLIKTRGQQVTLRCSPISGHKSVSWYQQVLGQGPQFIFQYYEKEERGRGNFPDRFSARQFPNYSSELNVNALLLGDSALYLCASSLLPGETQYFGPGTRLLVL.

This chain uses TRBV18 with TRBJ1-5, with a tentative D call TRBD1 (6 bases). The V end lost 4 bases, the J end lost 4 bases, and 8 bases lay between the germline ends. The CDR3 consists of 13 residues. CDR1 and CDR2 from the germline V gene are KGHSH and LQKENI. The CDR3 loop reads CASSRQENQPQHF. In nucleotides, the CDR3 is TGTGCCAGCTCACGACAGGAAAATCAGCCCCAGCATTTT.